These 25 T cell receptor beta chains share one sample of origin, sequenced in a study of blood T cell repertoires in COVID-19. Profiling relied on immunoSEQ multiplex PCR, and the TCRdb table lists in-frame clones only, not all of them. In the table there are hundreds of thousands of clones, around nine tenths of which are singletons. Sample: PBMCs or T cells enriched from blood (not recorded which). The origin of the receptors is a woman between 50 and 59 years old with acute COVID-19.

The genes are TRBV15 and TRBJ2-1; no definite D call. The CDR3 contains 12 residues. Between the trimmed V and J ends, which lost 3 bases and 5 bases, there was a span of 5 bases. Germline loops: CDR1 LNHNV, CDR2 YYDKDF (reference sequence). CDR3 amino acids: CATSSGHNEQFF. The CDR3 DNA sequence: TGTGCCACCAGCAGCGGTCACAATGAGCAGTTCTTC.

V is TRBV21-1 and J is TRBJ2-7; no DNA check was done on the table's D call, TRBD1. TRBV21-1 is noted as a pseudogene. The CDR3 has 15 amino acids. The CDR3 DNA reads TGTGCCAGCAGAGTATGGACAGAGGAAACCTACGAGCAGTACTTC. This codes for CASRVWTEETYEQYF.

The V call is TRBV19, the J call TRBJ2-1; D unresolved. Germline values: CDR1 LNHDA, CDR2 SQIVND (reference sequence). The CDR3 has 10 amino acids. Trimming removed 8 bases from V and 7 bases from J, with 6 bases in between. In DNA form, the CDR3 reads TGTGCCAGTTCAAAAAATGAGCAGTTCTTC. The encoded protein is CASSKNEQFF.

The chain has TRBV3-1 (or the pseudogene TRBV3-2) and TRBJ2-5; 7 bases are shared with TRBD1. V lost 0 bases to trimming and J lost 4 bases; unmatched junction nucleotides: 2. Germline assignment: CDR1 LGHDT and CDR2 YNNKEL (reference sequence). The CDR3 runs 14 residues. Written as DNA, the CDR3 is TGTGCCAGCAGCCAAGATGACAGGGCAGAGACCCAGTACTTC. Its translation: CASSQDDRAETQYF.

This chain joins TRBV7-9 and TRBJ2-3; TRBD2 agrees at 10 bases. This CDR3 has 15 amino acids. Germline CDR1 SEHNR, CDR2 FQNEAQ (reference sequence). V trimming: 5 bases; J trimming: 5 bases; junction bases outside the gene matches: 7. CDR3 amino acids: CASSPLAGEGDTQYF. The CDR3 bases are TGTGCCAGCAGCCCGCTAGCGGGAGAAGGAGATACGCAGTATTTT.

The V call is TRBV27, the J call TRBJ1-5; D unresolved. Germline CDR1 is MNHEY and CDR2 is SMNVEV (reference sequence). V was trimmed by 3 bases and J by 7 bases, leaving 13 bases between them. The CDR3 spans 14 residues. The CDR3 region is CASSFTAASQPQHF. The CDR3 DNA follows: TGTGCCAGCAGTTTTACGGCAGCGTCCCAGCCCCAGCATTTT.

This chain joins TRBV7-2 and TRBJ2-7; TRBD1 agrees at 8 bases. The length of the CDR3 is 15 residues. Per germline, CDR1 SGHTA and CDR2 FQGNSA. The junction had 8 bases not matched to a gene; V was cut back by 4 bases and J by 3 bases. CDR3: CASSSAPGQVYEQYF. The DNA of the CDR3 is TGTGCCAGCAGCTCAGCTCCGGGACAGGTCTACGAGCAGTACTTC.

The J gene is TRBJ1-2, the V gene TRBV5-1; 11 nucleotides agree with TRBD1. The CDR3 spans 14 residues. The ends lost 3 bases at V and 8 bases at J; junction bases unmatched: 6. The germline V gene has CDR1 SGHRS and CDR2 YFSETQ. As DNA, the CDR3 is TGCGCCAGCAGCTGGGGACAGGGGGGAGGAGGCTACACCTTC. Translating gives CASSWGQGGGGYTF. The complete variable domain, with remaining parts taken from reference TRBV5-1 and TRBJ1-2, reads KAGVTQTPRYLIKTRGQQVTLSCSPISGHRSVSWYQQTPGQGLQFLFEYFSETQRNKGNFPGRFSGRQFSNSRSEMNVSTLELGDSALYLCASSWGQGGGGYTFGSGTRLTVV.

This clone was found a few times. The chain employs TRBV27 and TRBJ2-7, with TRBD2 as a possible D gene (5 bases). Trimming pared 8 bases from V and 0 bases from J, leaving 8 bases between. The CDR3 is 12 amino acids. CDR1 and CDR2 from the germline V gene are MNHEY and SMNVEV (reference sequence). The CDR3 DNA reads as TGTGCCAGCTTCACTAGCTCCTACGAGCAGTACTTC. It codes for CASFTSSYEQYF.

This sequence joins TRBV2 and TRBJ1-2; possible D gene TRBD1, 5 bases. Germline V lookup: CDR1 SNHLY, CDR2 FYNNEI. Trimming cost V 5 bases and J 3 bases, with 13 bases left between them. There are 14 residues in the CDR3. In DNA, the CDR3 is TGTGCCAGCAGTCTGGGAGGGGCTGACTATGGCTACACCTTC. It translates to CASSLGGADYGYTF.

The J gene is TRBJ1-1, the V gene TRBV19, with D possibly matching TRBD1 (6 bases). This CDR3 is built from 16 residues. With 6 bases removed from V and 0 bases from J, the gap between germline ends came to 17 bases. CDR1 LNHDA and CDR2 SQIVND come from the germline V gene (reference sequence). CDR3: CASRRRQGSMNTEAFF. The DNA of the CDR3 is TGTGCCAGTAGAAGACGGCAGGGGTCTATGAACACTGAAGCTTTCTTT.

The CDR3 loop is CASSPSGRPQFPQYF. Written as DNA, the CDR3 is TGCGCCAGCAGCCCTAGCGGGAGGCCACAGTTTCCGCAGTATTTT. The rearrangement joins TRBV5-1 to TRBJ2-3, with TRBD2 identical over 11 bases. Germline lookup yields CDR1 SGHRS and CDR2 YFSETQ. The junction had 11 bases not matched to a gene; V was cut back by 4 bases and J by 10 bases. The CDR3 runs to 15 residues.

The chain employs TRBV28 and TRBJ2-2; D is perhaps TRBD2 (6 bases). Germline V gene lookup returns CDR1 MDHEN and CDR2 SYDVKM. V lost 5 bases and J lost 5, with 9 bases in between. The CDR3 sequence is 13 residues long. CDR3 residues: CASSARETGELFF. As DNA, the CDR3 is TGTGCCAGCAGTGCCCGGGAGACCGGGGAGCTGTTTTTT.

The chain carries TRBV6-5 and TRBJ1-1, with 9 positions matching TRBD1. The germline CDR1 and CDR2 sequences are MNHEY and SVGAGI. This CDR3 comprises 14 residues. The ends lost 6 bases at V and 1 base at J; junction bases unmatched: 3. CDR3 sequence (DNA): TGTGCCAGCAGGCCGGGACAGGGGAACACTGAAGCTTTCTTT. It is translated as CASRPGQGNTEAFF.

The J gene is TRBJ2-6, the V gene TRBV3-1 (or the pseudogene TRBV3-2); tentative D call: TRBD1 (6 bases). Germline V CDR1 and CDR2: LGHDT, YNNKEL (reference sequence). V lost 4 bases and J lost 3, with 22 bases in between. CDR3 length equals 19 residues. For the CDR3, the DNA is TGTGCCAGCAGCCCTTACAGGGTTGGGAAGGCTGGTGGGGCCAACGTCCTGACTTTC. As protein: CASSPYRVGKAGGANVLTF.

V gene TRBV29-1 combines with J gene TRBJ1-4; perhaps TRBD1 as D (5 bases). The CDR3 has 16 amino acids. CDR1 is SQVTM, CDR2 ANQGSEA, per germline. V was pared by 5 bases and J by 3 bases, with 19 bases between. Written as DNA, the CDR3 is TGCAGCGTTCAAACAAGGTGGGGGGTGGCTAATGAAAAACTGTTTTTT. Protein sequence: CSVQTRWGVANEKLFF.

This chain uses TRBV18 with TRBJ2-3, with 7 bases fitting TRBD2. The CDR3 consists of 14 residues. CDR1 and CDR2 from the germline V gene are KGHSH and LQKENI. The V segment lost 3 bases and the J segment 2 bases; nucleotides outside the gene matches: 2. The CDR3 coding sequence is TGTGCCAGCTCACCGGGGACTATCACAGATACGCAGTATTTT. Residues: CASSPGTITDTQYF. Supplemented by reference TRBV18 and TRBJ2-3, the full variable domain reads NAGVMQNPRHLVRRRGQEARLRCSPMKGHSHVYWYRQLPEEGLKFMVYLQKENIIDESGMPKERFSAEFPKEGPSILRIQQVVRGDSAAYFCASSPGTITDTQYFGPGTRLTVL.

The J gene is TRBJ2-7, the V gene TRBV7-6; 7 bases align to TRBD2. The CDR3 covers 15 residues. With V trimmed by 1 base and J by 4 bases, 7 bases remained unmatched. Germline CDR1 SGHVS, CDR2 FNYEAQ. CDR3 sequence (DNA): TGTGCCAGCAGCTTAGAGGGCGGGAGAGTTTACGAGCAGTACTTC. Protein sequence: CASSLEGGRVYEQYF.

The chain joins TRBV6-5 to TRBJ1-3; D perhaps matches TRBD1 (6 bases). The CDR3 spans 15 residues. Deletions cut 2 bases from V and 0 bases from J, with 8 bases between. CDR1 and CDR2 (germline): MNHEY, SVGAGI. The CDR3 coding sequence is TGTGCCAGCAGTTACCAGGGGAGCTCTGGAAACACCATATATTTT. Amino acids: CASSYQGSSGNTIYF.

The V and J genes are TRBV7-3 and TRBJ2-1; maybe TRBD1 (6 bases). Germline-derived CDR1 and CDR2 are SGHTA and FQGTGA. V lost 1 base to trimming and J lost 8 bases, with 9 bases between them. The CDR3 is 13 amino acids. The CDR3 DNA reads as TGTGCCAGCAGCTTAAGGCGGACAGATGAGCAGTTCTTC. The encoded protein is CASSLRRTDEQFF.

This clone was seen only a few times. V usage is TRBV7-8 and J usage is TRBJ1-6; TRBD1 matches at 7 bases. V was clipped by 4 bases and J by 7 bases; unmatched bases: 13. CDR1 is SGHVS and CDR2 is FQNEAQ in the germline V gene. CDR3 size: 17 residues. This CDR3 is CASSSLFWGQLNSPLHF. The DNA of the CDR3 is TGTGCCAGCAGCTCTCTCTTTTGGGGACAGCTCAATTCACCCCTCCACTTT.

The V and J genes are TRBV24-1 and TRBJ2-1; 7 nucleotides agree with TRBD2. The CDR3 runs to 14 residues. The ends lost 7 bases at V and 7 bases at J; junction bases unmatched: 9. Per germline, CDR1 KGHDR and CDR2 SFDVKD. CDR3 sequence (DNA): TGTGCCACCAGAGGAGCGGGAACGAGGAATGAGCAGTTCTTC. Its translation: CATRGAGTRNEQFF.

V usage is TRBV30 and J usage is TRBJ1-6; D remains unclear. This CDR3 spans 14 amino acids. The germline CDR1 and CDR2 sequences are GTSNPN and SVGIG (reference sequence). Trimming removed 0 bases at V and 9 bases at J, with 12 bases between. Written as DNA, the CDR3 is TGTGCCTGGAGTGTGGGCAGAGCATTTTCACCCCTCCACTTT. Translating it yields CAWSVGRAFSPLHF.

The chain recombines TRBV6-5 with TRBJ2-1, with 7 bases identical to TRBD2. Germline V gene data show CDR1 as MNHEY and CDR2 as SVGAGI. V was clipped by 2 bases and J by 0 bases; unmatched bases: 4. The CDR3 loop spans 16 amino acids. The CDR3, as DNA: TGTGCCAGCAGTTACAACCCTAGCGGCTCCTACAATGAGCAGTTCTTC. Encoded protein: CASSYNPSGSYNEQFF.

The rearrangement uses TRBV19 and TRBJ2-2; no reliable D call. From germline, CDR1 is LNHDA and CDR2 SQIVND (reference sequence). Trimming stripped 4 bases from V and 1 base from J, with 4 bases between. The CDR3 has 13 amino acids. CDR3 protein: CASSRQNTGELFF. CDR3 in DNA: TGTGCCAGTAGTAGACAGAACACCGGGGAGCTGTTTTTT.